This TCR beta chain was obtained from a study of T cell responses to AZD1222 COVID-19 vaccine. Comment on this clone: Its specificity is not known.

Recipients boosted at about 4 weeks or about 12 weeks are pooled. TCRdb's table, derived via immunoSEQ multiplex PCR, lists solely in-frame clones and lacks some. The sample has 150,000 or so clones, about 92% seen once. General study points: Among spike-specific TCRs, nearly half reportedly target unmutated variant regions. Spike-wide vaccine-associated CD4 TCRs dominated at 160-218 and 743-854.

V was cut by 0 bases and J by 1 base, with 7 bases left in between. The germline gives CDR1 SGHTA, CDR2 FQGNSA. The CDR3 is 14 residues long. Material: peripheral blood, obtained 28 days after the second AZD1222 dose. V and J are TRBV7-2 and TRBJ2-7; tentative D call: TRBD2 (6 bases). This sequence was found in an adult who received the AZD1222 COVID-19 vaccine. Here the CDR3 reads CASSLADYSYEQYF. CDR3 bases: TGTGCCAGCAGCTTAGCGGACTATTCCTACGAGCAGTACTTC.